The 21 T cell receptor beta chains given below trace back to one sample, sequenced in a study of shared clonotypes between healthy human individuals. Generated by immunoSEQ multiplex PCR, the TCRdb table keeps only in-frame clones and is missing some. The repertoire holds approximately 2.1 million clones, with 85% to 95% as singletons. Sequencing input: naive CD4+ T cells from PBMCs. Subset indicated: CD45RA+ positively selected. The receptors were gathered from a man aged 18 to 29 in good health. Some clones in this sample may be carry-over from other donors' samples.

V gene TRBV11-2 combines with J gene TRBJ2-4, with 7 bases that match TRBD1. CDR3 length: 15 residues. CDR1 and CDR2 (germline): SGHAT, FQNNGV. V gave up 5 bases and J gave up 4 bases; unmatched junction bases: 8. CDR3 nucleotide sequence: TGTGCCAGCAGCACCGGGACAGTGGGTAAAAACATTCAGTACTTC. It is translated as CASSTGTVGKNIQYF.

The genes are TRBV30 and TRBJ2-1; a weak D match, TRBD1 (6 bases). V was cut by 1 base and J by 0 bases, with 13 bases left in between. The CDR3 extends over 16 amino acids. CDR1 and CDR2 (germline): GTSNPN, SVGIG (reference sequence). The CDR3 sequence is CAWSARQGSSYNEQFF. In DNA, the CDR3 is TGTGCCTGGAGTGCTCGTCAGGGGAGCTCCTACAATGAGCAGTTCTTC. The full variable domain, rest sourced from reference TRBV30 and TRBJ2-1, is SQTIHQWPATLVQPVGSPLSLECTVEGTSNPNLYWYRQAAGRGLQLLFYSVGIGQISSEVPQNLSASRPQDRQFILSSKKLLLSDSGFYLCAWSARQGSSYNEQFFGPGTRLTVL.

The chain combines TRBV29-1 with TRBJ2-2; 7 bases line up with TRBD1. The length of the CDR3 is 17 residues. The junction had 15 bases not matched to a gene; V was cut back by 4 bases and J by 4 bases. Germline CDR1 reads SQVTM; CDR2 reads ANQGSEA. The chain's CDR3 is CSVAMPGQSKSTGELFF. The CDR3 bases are TGCAGCGTTGCCATGCCGGGACAGTCGAAAAGCACCGGGGAGCTGTTTTTT.

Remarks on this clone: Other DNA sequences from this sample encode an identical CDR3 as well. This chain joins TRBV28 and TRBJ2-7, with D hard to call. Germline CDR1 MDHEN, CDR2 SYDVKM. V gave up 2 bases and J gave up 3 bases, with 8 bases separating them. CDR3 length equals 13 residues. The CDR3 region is CASSLTPLYEQYF. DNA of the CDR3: TGTGCCAGCAGTTTAACCCCCCTCTACGAGCAGTACTTC. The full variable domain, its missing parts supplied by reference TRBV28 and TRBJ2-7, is DVKVTQSSRYLVKRTGEKVFLECVQDMDHENMFWYRQDPGLGLRLIYFSYDVKMKEKGDIPEGYSVSREKKERFSLILESASTNQTSMYLCASSLTPLYEQYFGPGTRLTVT.

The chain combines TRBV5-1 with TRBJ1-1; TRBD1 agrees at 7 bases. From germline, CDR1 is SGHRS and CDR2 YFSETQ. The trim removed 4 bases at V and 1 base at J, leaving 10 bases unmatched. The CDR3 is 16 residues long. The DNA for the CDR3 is TGCGCCAGCAGCAGGATTACAGGGGCCTCGAACACTGAAGCTTTCTTT. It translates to CASSRITGASNTEAFF.

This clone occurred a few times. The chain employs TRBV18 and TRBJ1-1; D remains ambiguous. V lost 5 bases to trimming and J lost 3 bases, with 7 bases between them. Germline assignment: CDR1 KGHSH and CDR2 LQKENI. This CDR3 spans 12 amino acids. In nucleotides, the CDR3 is TGTGCCAGCTCAACCACAGACACTGAAGCTTTCTTT. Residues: CASSTTDTEAFF.

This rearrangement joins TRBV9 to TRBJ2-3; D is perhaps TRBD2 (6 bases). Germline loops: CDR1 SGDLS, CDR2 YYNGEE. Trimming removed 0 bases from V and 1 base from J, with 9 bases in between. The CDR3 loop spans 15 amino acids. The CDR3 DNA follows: TGTGCCAGCAGCGTAGCGGGAGTGGGCACAGATACGCAGTATTTT. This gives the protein CASSVAGVGTDTQYF.

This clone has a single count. The DNA for the CDR3 is TGTGCCAGCAGTGAAAGGGGAGGGTTCTATGGCTACACCTTC. It encodes CASSERGGFYGYTF. The V and J genes are TRBV6-1 and TRBJ1-2; perhaps TRBD1 as D (5 bases). Germline V gene data show CDR1 as MNHNS and CDR2 as SASEGT. Trimming left V 2 bases short and J 4 bases short, with 11 bases between. This CDR3 is 14 amino acids long.

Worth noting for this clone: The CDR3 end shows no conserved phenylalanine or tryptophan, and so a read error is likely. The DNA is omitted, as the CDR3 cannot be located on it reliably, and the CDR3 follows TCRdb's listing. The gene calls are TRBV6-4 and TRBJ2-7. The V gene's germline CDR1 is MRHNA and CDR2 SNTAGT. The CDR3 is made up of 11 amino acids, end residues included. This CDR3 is CASSDSVKDRC.

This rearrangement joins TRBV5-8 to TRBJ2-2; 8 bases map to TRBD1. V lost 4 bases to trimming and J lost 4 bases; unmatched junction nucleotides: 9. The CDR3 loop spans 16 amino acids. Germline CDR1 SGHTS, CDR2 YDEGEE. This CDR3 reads CASSLDRGGGTGELFF. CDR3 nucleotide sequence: TGTGCCAGCAGCCTAGACAGGGGTGGAGGCACCGGGGAGCTGTTTTTT.

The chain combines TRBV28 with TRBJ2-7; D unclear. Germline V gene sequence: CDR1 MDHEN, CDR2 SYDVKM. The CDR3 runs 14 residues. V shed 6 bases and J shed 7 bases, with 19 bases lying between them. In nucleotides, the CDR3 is TGTGCCAGCAGCCGCTCCCTAGGCCGGCGGGAGCAGTACTTC. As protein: CASSRSLGRREQYF.

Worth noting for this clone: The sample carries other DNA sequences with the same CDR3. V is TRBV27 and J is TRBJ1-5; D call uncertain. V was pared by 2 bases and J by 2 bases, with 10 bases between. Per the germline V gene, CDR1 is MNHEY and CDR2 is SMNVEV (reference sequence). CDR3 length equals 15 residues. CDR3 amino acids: CASSLTGFGNQPQHF. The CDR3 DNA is TGTGCCAGCAGTTTAACGGGTTTCGGCAATCAGCCCCAGCATTTT.

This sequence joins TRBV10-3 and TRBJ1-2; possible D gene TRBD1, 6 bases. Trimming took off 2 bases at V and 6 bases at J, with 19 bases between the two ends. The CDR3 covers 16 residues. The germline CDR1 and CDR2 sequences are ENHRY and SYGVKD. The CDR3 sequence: CAISETPPGTPDGYTF. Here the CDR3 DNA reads TGTGCCATCAGTGAGACCCCTCCGGGGACACCGGATGGCTACACCTTC.

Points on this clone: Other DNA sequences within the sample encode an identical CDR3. This CDR3 is CASSLGLADDSYEQYF. The CDR3 nucleotides read TGCGCCAGCAGCTTGGGACTAGCGGATGACTCCTACGAGCAGTACTTC. The J gene is TRBJ2-7, the V gene TRBV5-1; 9 nucleotides agree with TRBD2. There are 16 residues in the CDR3. The V gene's germline CDR1 is SGHRS and CDR2 YFSETQ. V dropped 0 bases and J dropped 0; count of bases not matched to a gene: 4.

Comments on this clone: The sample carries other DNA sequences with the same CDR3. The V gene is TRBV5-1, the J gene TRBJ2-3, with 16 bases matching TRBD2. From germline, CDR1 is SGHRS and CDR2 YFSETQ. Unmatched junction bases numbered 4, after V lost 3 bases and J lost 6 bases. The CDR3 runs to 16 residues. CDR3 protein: CASSSGLAGGSDTQYF. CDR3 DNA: TGCGCCAGCAGCTCGGGACTAGCGGGAGGGTCTGATACGCAGTATTTT.

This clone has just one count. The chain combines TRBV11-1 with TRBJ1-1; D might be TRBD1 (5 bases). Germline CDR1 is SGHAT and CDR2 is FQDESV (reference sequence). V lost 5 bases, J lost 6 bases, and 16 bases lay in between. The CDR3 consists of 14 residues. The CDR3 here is CASSQFQGSPEAFF. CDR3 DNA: TGTGCCAGCAGCCAATTCCAGGGTTCCCCTGAAGCTTTCTTT.

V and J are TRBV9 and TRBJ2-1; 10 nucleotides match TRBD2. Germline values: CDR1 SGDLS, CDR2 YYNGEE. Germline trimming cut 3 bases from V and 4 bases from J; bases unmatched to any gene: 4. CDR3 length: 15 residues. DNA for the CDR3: TGTGCCAGCAGCGCCACTAGCGGGATGTACAATGAGCAGTTCTTC. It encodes CASSATSGMYNEQFF.

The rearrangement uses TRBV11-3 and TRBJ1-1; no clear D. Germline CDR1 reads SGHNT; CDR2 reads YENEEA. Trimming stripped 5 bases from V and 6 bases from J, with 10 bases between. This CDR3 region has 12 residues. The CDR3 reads CASSREGAEAFF. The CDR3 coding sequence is TGTGCCAGCAGCCGCGAGGGCGCTGAAGCTTTCTTT.

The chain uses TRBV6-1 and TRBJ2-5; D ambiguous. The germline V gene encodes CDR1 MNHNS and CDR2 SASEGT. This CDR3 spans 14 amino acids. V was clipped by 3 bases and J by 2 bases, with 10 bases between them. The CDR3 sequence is CASSDALRQETQYF. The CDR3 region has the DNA TGTGCCAGCAGTGATGCTCTCAGGCAAGAGACCCAGTACTTC.

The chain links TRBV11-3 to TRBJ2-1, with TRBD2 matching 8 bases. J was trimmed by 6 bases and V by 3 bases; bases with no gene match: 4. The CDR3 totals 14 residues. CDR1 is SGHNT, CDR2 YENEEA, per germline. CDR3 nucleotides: TGTGCCAGCAGCTTGAGCGGGAGTCCCAATGAGCAGTTCTTC. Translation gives CASSLSGSPNEQFF.

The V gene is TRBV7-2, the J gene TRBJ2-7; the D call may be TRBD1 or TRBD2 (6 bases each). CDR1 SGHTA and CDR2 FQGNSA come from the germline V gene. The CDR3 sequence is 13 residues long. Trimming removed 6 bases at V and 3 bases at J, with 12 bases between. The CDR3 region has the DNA TGTGCCAGCAGTAGCGGAGGGGGCTACGAGCAGTACTTC. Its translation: CASSSGGGYEQYF.